This TCR beta chain is from a study of cytotoxic CD8 clonotypes in ibrutinib-treated CLL. For the study at large: Timing of response sample collection was a median roughly twelve months after treatment start, with a range of 6 to 36. Study-wide results and caveats: Among the clonotypes, public ones were uncommon and contracted or held stable on treatment.

Only in-frame clones appear in the TCRdb table, and some are missing; sequencing was by immunoSEQ multiplex PCR. Found here are roughly 300,000 clones, 76% of them singletons; the top ten hold 5.6%. About this clone itself: Its antigen is as yet unknown.

V shed 4 bases and J shed 1 base, with 7 bases lying between them. Germline CDR1 is LGHNA and CDR2 is YSLEER. CDR3 length: 13 residues. The chain combines TRBV4-3 with TRBJ1-1, with D perhaps matching TRBD1 (5 bases). This sequence was found in a human donor with chronic lymphocytic leukemia. The sample consisted of PBMCs, taken at disease progression, from a patient treated with ibrutinib. The CDR3 here is CASSRDRNTEAFF. CDR3 coding DNA: TGCGCCAGCAGCCGCGACAGGAACACTGAAGCTTTCTTT.